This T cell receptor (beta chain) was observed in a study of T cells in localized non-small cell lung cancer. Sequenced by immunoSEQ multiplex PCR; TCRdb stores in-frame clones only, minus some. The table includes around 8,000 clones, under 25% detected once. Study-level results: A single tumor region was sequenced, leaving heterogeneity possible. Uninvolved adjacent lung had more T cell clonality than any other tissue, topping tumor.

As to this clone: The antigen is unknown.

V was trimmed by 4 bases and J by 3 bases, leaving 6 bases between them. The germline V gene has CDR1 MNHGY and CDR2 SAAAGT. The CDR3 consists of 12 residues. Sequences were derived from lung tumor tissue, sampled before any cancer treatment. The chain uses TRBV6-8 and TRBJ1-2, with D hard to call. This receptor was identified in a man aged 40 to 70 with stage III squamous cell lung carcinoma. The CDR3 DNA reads TGTGCCAGCAGTTTTGAGGACTATGGCTACACCTTC. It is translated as CASSFEDYGYTF.